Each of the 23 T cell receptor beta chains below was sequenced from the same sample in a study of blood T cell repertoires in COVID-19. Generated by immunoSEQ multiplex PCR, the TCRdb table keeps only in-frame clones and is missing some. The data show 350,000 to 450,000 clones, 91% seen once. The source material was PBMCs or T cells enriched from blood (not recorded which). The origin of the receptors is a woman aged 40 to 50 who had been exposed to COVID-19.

The CDR3 nucleotides are TGTGCCAGCAGCTTGGCGGGTGTGGCTGAAGCTTTCTTT. The encoded protein is CASSLAGVAEAFF. This chain connects TRBV5-6 to TRBJ1-1; no clear D gene. Germline V gene data show CDR1 as SGHDT and CDR2 as YYEEEE. CDR3 length equals 13 residues. V was trimmed by 0 bases and J by 6 bases, leaving 9 bases between them.

CDR3 bases: TGTGCCTGGGCTACAGGGAACTCCTACAATGAGCAGTTCTTC. This encodes CAWATGNSYNEQFF. The chain uses TRBV30 and TRBJ2-1, with D possibly matching TRBD1 (6 bases). The V gene's germline CDR1 is GTSNPN and CDR2 SVGIG (reference sequence). The CDR3 contains 14 residues. Trimming took 5 bases from V and 0 from J, leaving 11 bases between them.

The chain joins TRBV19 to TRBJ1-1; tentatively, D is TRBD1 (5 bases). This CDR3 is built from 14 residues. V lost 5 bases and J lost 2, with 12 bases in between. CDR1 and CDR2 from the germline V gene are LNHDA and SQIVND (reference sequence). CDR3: CASSPGDRNTEAFF. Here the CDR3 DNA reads TGTGCCAGTAGTCCAGGCGACAGAAACACTGAAGCTTTCTTT. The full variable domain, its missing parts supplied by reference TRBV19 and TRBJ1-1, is DGGITQSPKYLFRKEGQNVTLSCEQNLNHDAMYWYRQDPGQGLRLIYYSQIVNDFQKGDIAEGYSVSREKKESFPLTVTSAQKNPTAFYLCASSPGDRNTEAFFGQGTRLTVV.

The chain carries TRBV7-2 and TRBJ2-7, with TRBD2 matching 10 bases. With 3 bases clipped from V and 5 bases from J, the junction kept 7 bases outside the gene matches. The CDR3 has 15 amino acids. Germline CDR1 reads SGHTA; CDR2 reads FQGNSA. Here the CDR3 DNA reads TGTGCCAGCAGCTTGAGTAGCGGGAGGTTCGACGAGCAGTACTTC. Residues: CASSLSSGRFDEQYF. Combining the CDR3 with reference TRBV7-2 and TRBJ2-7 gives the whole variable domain GAGVSQSPSNKVTEKGKDVELRCDPISGHTALYWYRQSLGQGLEFLIYFQGNSAPDKSGLPSDRFSAERTGGSVSTLTIQRTQQEDSAVYLCASSLSSGRFDEQYFGPGTRLTVT.

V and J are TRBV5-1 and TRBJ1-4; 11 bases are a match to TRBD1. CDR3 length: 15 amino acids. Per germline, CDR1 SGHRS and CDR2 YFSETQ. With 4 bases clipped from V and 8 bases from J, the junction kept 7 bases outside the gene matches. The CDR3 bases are TGCGCCAGCAGCCCCGGACAGGGGGCTCGGGAAAAACTGTTTTTT. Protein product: CASSPGQGAREKLFF.

This CDR3 reads CASSSGLRSTEAFF. CDR3 bases: TGTGCCAGCAGTTCCGGACTGAGGAGCACTGAAGCTTTCTTT. The chain couples TRBV27 to TRBJ1-1, with D uncertain. This CDR3 is built from 14 residues. Trimming took off 4 bases at V and 4 bases at J, with 13 bases between the two ends. Germline CDR1 MNHEY, CDR2 SMNVEV (reference sequence).

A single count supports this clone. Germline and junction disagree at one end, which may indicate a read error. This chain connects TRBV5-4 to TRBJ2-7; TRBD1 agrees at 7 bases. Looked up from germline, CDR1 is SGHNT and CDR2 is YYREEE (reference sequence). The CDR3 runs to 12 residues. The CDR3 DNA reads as TGTGCCAGCAGCTTGGCCTCGACAGGGAATGTTTTC. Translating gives CASSLASTGNVF.

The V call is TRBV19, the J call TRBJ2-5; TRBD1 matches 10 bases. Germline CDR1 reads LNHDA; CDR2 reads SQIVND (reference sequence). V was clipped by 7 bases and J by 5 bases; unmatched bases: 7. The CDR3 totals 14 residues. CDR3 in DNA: TGTGCCAGTAATCCGGGACAGGGGTGGGAGACCCAGTACTTC. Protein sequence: CASNPGQGWETQYF.

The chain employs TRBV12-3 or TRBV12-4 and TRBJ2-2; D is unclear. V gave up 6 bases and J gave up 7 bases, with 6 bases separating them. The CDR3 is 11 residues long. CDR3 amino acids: CASREVGELFF. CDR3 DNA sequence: TGTGCCAGCAGAGAGGTCGGGGAGCTGTTTTTT.

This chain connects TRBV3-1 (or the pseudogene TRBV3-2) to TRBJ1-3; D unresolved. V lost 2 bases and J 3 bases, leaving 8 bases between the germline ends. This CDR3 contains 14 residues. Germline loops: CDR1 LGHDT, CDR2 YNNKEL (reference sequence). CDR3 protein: CASSQKSDGNTIYF. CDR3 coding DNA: TGTGCCAGCAGCCAAAAGTCAGATGGAAACACCATATATTTT.

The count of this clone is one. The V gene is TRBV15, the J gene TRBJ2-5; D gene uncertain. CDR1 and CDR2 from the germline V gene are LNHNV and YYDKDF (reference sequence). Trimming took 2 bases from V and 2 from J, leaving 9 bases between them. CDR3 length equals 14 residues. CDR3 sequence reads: CATSRTLGQETQYF. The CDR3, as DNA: TGTGCCACCAGCAGAACCCTCGGGCAAGAGACCCAGTACTTC.

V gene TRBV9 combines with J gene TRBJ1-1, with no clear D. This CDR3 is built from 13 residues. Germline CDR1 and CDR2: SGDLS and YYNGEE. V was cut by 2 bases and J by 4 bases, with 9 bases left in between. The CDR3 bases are TGTGCCAGCAGCGTTGCATCGGGCACTGAAGCTTTCTTT. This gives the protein CASSVASGTEAFF.

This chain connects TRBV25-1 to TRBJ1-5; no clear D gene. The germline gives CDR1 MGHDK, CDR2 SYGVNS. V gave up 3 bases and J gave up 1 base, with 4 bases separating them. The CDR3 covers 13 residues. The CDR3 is CASSDGSNQPQHF. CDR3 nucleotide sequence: TGTGCCAGCAGTGACGGGAGCAATCAGCCCCAGCATTTT.

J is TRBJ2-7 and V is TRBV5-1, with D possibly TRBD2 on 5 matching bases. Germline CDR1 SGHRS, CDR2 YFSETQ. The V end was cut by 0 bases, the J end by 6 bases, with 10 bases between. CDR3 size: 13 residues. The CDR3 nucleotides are TGCGCCAGCAGCTTGGGTGGAGGAGGCGAGCAGTACTTC. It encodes CASSLGGGGEQYF.

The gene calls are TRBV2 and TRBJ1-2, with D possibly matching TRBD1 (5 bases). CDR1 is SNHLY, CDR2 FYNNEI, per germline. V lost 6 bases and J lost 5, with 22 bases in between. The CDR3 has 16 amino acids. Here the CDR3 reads CASSRSRDSRSYGYTF. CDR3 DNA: TGTGCCAGCAGCCGGTCCCGGGACTCCAGATCGTATGGCTACACCTTC.

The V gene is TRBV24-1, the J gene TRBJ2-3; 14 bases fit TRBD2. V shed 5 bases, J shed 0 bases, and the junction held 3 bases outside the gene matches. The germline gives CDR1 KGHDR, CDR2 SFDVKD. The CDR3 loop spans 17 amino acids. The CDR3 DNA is TGTGCCACCAGTGGGACTAGCGGGAGGCCTAGCACAGATACGCAGTATTTT. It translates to CATSGTSGRPSTDTQYF.

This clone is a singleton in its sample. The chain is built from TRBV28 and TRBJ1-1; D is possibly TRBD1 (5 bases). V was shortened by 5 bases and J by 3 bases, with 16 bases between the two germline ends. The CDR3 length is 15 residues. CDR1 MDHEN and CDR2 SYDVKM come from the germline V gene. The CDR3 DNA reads TGTGCCAGCAGTCCCCCCCCAGGGCGCTACACTGAAGCTTTCTTT. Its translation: CASSPPPGRYTEAFF.

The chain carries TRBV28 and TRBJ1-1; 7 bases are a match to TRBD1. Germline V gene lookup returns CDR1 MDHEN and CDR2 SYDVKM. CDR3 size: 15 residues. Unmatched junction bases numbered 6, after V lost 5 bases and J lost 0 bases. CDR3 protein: CASSPPTGLNTEAFF. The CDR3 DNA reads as TGTGCCAGCAGTCCCCCGACAGGGTTGAACACTGAAGCTTTCTTT.

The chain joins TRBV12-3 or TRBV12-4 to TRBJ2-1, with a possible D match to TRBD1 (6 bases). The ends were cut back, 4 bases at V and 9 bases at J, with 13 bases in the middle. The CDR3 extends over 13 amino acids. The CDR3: CASSSLTGSEQFF. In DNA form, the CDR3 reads TGTGCCAGCAGTTCCCTCACAGGGAGTGAGCAGTTCTTC.

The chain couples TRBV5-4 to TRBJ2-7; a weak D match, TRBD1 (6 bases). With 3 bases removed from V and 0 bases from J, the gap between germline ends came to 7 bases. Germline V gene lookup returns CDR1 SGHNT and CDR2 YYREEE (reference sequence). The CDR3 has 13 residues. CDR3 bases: TGTGCCAGCAGCTCGGACAGCTCCTACGAGCAGTACTTC. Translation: CASSSDSSYEQYF. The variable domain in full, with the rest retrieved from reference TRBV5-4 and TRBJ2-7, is ETGVTQSPTHLIKTRGQQVTLRCSSQSGHNTVSWYQQALGQGPQFIFQYYREEENGRGNFPPRFSGLQFPNYSSELNVNALELDDSALYLCASSSDSSYEQYFGPGTRLTVT.

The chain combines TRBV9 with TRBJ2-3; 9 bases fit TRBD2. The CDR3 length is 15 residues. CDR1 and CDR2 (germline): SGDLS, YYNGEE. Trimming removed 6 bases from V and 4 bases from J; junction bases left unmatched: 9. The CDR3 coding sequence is TGTGCCAGCAACCCTAGCGGGAAGAAGGCAGATACGCAGTATTTT. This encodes CASNPSGKKADTQYF. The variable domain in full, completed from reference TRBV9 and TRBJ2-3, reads DSGVTQTPKHLITATGQRVTLRCSPRSGDLSVYWYQQSLDQGLQFLIQYYNGEERAKGNILERFSAQQFPDLHSELNLSSLELGDSALYFCASNPSGKKADTQYFGPGTRLTVL.

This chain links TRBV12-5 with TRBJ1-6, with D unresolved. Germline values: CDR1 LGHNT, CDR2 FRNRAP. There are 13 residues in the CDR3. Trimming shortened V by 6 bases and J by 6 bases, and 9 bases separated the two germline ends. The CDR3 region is CASGTTSNSPLHF. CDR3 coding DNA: TGTGCTAGTGGAACGACAAGTAATTCACCCCTCCACTTT.

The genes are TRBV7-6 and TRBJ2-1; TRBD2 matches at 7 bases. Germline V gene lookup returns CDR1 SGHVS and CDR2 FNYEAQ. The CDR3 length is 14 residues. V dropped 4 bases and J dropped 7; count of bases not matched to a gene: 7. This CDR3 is CASSSVRGGNEQFF. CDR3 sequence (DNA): TGTGCCAGCAGCTCCGTCCGGGGAGGGAATGAGCAGTTCTTC.